These 22 T cell receptor beta chains were sequenced from one sample in a study of patients and donors after allogeneic stem cell transplantation. TCRdb processed the RT-PCR reads anew with MiXCR; each CDR3 protein has one entry. Altogether around 150,000 distinct CDR3 sequences are present, 30% being singletons, with the ten largest covering about 3.3%. The sequencing input was blood, either unsorted or a sorted T cell fraction (not recorded which). Receptors originate from a human donor who was either an allogeneic HSCT recipient or a stem cell or donor lymphocyte infusion donor (not recorded which). It is not recorded whose cells these are; they may come from a transplant donor.

This clonotype has a handful of counts. This rearrangement joins TRBV12-3 or TRBV12-4 to TRBJ2-5; D not resolved. The germline V and J ends were trimmed by 0 bases and 2 bases, with 10 bases remaining between them. This CDR3 is 15 amino acids long. For the CDR3, the DNA is TGTGCCAGCAGTTTAGCCCCCTCCGGGCAAGAGACCCAGTACTTC. Translating gives CASSLAPSGQETQYF.

The table lists this clonotype with many counts. The CDR3 DNA reads TGCAGTGCGGCCCAGGGAGGAGATGGCTACACCTTC. As protein: CSAAQGGDGYTF. The chain employs TRBV20-1 and TRBJ1-2; perhaps TRBD1 as D (5 bases). CDR3 length: 12 amino acids. V was pared by 6 bases and J by 6 bases, with 14 bases between. The germline V gene has CDR1 DFQATT and CDR2 SNEGSKA (reference sequence).

This clonotype was observed a handful of times. The rearrangement links TRBV7-6 to TRBJ1-5; D not certain. Germline V CDR1 and CDR2: SGHVS, FNYEAQ. The CDR3 has 12 amino acids. Trimming removed 5 bases from V and 6 bases from J, with 8 bases in between. The CDR3 reads CASSPPAQPQHF. The CDR3 nucleotides are TGTGCCAGCAGCCCCCCGGCTCAGCCCCAGCATTTT.

The rearrangement joins TRBV27 to TRBJ2-2; TRBD1 aligns across 9 bases. This CDR3 is 14 amino acids long. Germline V gives CDR1 MNHEY, CDR2 SMNVEV (reference sequence). Trimming at V came to 6 bases and at J to 9 bases, leaving 8 bases not matched to a gene. CDR3 loop: CASSDRGTARELFF. The CDR3 region has the DNA TGTGCCAGCAGCGACAGGGGGACCGCTAGGGAGCTGTTTTTT.

The chain joins TRBV4-2 to TRBJ1-1; no definite D call. The V gene's germline CDR1 is LGHNA and CDR2 YNFKEQ. V was cut by 0 bases and J by 5 bases, with 10 bases left in between. The length of the CDR3 is 14 residues. CDR3 sequence reads: CASSQDTGGTEAFF. In DNA form, the CDR3 reads TGTGCCAGCAGCCAAGATACGGGAGGTACTGAAGCTTTCTTT.

This chain uses TRBV6-2 or TRBV6-3 with TRBJ2-3; TRBD2 matches 7 bases. The CDR3 spans 13 residues. Germline loops: CDR1 MNHEY, CDR2 SVGEGT. After removal of 5 bases from V and 10 bases from J, the junction contained 9 bases not matched to a gene. CDR3 bases: TGTGCCAGCAGTGCGACTAGCCCAGAGGCGCAGTATTTT. This codes for CASSATSPEAQYF.

This clonotype was detected only a few times. The chain recombines TRBV6-5 with TRBJ2-7; 7 bases are a match to TRBD1. The CDR3 has 14 residues. From germline, CDR1 is MNHEY and CDR2 SVGAGI. Trimming cost V 6 bases and J 2 bases; bases outside gene matches: 7. The CDR3 is CASRPWTGTYEQYF. The CDR3 DNA reads as TGTGCCAGCAGACCTTGGACAGGCACCTACGAGCAGTACTTC.

This clonotype has more than one count but fewer than ten. This rearrangement joins TRBV12-3 or TRBV12-4 to TRBJ2-7; perhaps TRBD1 as D (7 bases). Trimming cost V 5 bases and J 0 bases, with 20 bases left between them. The CDR3 length is 17 residues. The CDR3 coding sequence is TGTGCCAGCAGTCCCAGGGGGGCTAGCACCCTCTCCTACGAGCAGTACTTC. It encodes CASSPRGASTLSYEQYF.

This clonotype was seen many times. The J gene is TRBJ2-4, the V gene TRBV5-6; no reliable D call. The CDR3 consists of 11 residues. V was shortened by 2 bases and J by 4 bases, with 1 base between the two germline ends. Germline V gives CDR1 SGHDT, CDR2 YYEEEE. The CDR3, as DNA: TGTGCCAGCAGCTTTAAAAACATTCAGTACTTC. Its translation: CASSFKNIQYF.

In this sample, this clonotype turned up many times. This chain uses TRBV15 with TRBJ1-3; D not certain. Trimming stripped 1 base from V and 3 bases from J, with 10 bases between. Germline CDR1 and CDR2: LNHNV and YYDKDF (reference sequence). This CDR3 spans 15 amino acids. DNA of the CDR3: TGTGCCACCAGCAGAGGCGGGGTTATTGGAAACACCATATATTTT. Encoded protein: CATSRGGVIGNTIYF.

The table lists this clonotype with a few counts. The rearrangement uses TRBV6-5 and TRBJ1-2; 11 bases align to TRBD1. V lost 10 bases, J lost 8 bases, and 3 bases stayed unmatched. The CDR3 runs to 11 residues. CDR1 and CDR2 from the germline V gene are MNHEY and SVGAGI. This chain's CDR3 is CAIGQGAGYTF. Here the CDR3 DNA reads TGTGCCATCGGACAGGGGGCAGGCTACACCTTC.

The rearrangement uses TRBV7-9 and TRBJ2-5; 10 bases are shared with TRBD2. The length of the CDR3 is 16 residues. Germline-derived CDR1 and CDR2 are SEHNR and FQNEAQ (reference sequence). V trimming: 5 bases; J trimming: 1 base; junction bases outside the gene matches: 7. The CDR3 DNA follows: TGTGCCAGCAGCCCGGGACTAGCGCAACCCCAAGAGACCCAGTACTTC. It specifies CASSPGLAQPQETQYF.

This clonotype turned up a few times. The chain is built from TRBV4-3 and TRBJ2-5, with 9 bases identical to TRBD1. Trimming took 1 base from V and 5 from J; bases not matched to a gene: 5. CDR1 and CDR2 (germline): LGHNA, YSLEER. This CDR3 has 15 residues. CDR3 loop: CASSQALQGAETQYF. The CDR3 DNA reads as TGCGCCAGCAGCCAAGCTCTACAGGGGGCCGAGACCCAGTACTTC.

The rearrangement uses TRBV7-2 and TRBJ1-5, with TRBD1 matching over 9 bases. This CDR3 comprises 16 residues. CDR1 and CDR2 from the germline V gene are SGHTA and FQGNSA. V dropped 2 bases and J dropped 9; count of bases not matched to a gene: 11. The CDR3 sequence is CASSLNLGQGLSPQHF. The CDR3 DNA reads TGTGCCAGCAGCTTAAACTTGGGACAGGGCCTGTCGCCCCAGCATTTT. Drawing the rest from reference TRBV7-2 and TRBJ1-5, the complete variable domain is GAGVSQSPSNKVTEKGKDVELRCDPISGHTALYWYRQSLGQGLEFLIYFQGNSAPDKSGLPSDRFSAERTGGSVSTLTIQRTQQEDSAVYLCASSLNLGQGLSPQHFGDGTRLSIL.

The chain employs TRBV7-2 and TRBJ2-1; D unresolved. Germline-derived CDR1 and CDR2 are SGHTA and FQGNSA. The germline V and J ends were trimmed by 1 base and 16 bases, with 14 bases remaining between them. This CDR3 is built from 12 residues. CDR3 amino acids: CASSLGQEPPFF. The DNA for the CDR3 is TGTGCCAGCAGCTTAGGGCAGGAACCCCCCTTCTTC.

The chain links TRBV28 to TRBJ1-1, with D perhaps matching TRBD1 (5 bases). This CDR3 has 14 amino acids. Germline CDR1 is MDHEN and CDR2 is SYDVKM. Between the trimmed V and J ends, which lost 3 bases and 4 bases, there was a span of 12 bases. The CDR3 sequence is CASSFRGGGTEAFF. The CDR3 coding sequence is TGTGCCAGCAGTTTCCGGGGGGGAGGCACTGAAGCTTTCTTT.

CDR3 loop: CASSPQFDRGWYEQYF. The CDR3 DNA reads TGCGCCAGCAGCCCGCAATTTGACAGGGGGTGGTACGAGCAGTACTTC. The chain has TRBV4-1 and TRBJ2-7, with 9 bases lining up with TRBD1. The junction had 11 bases not matched to a gene; V was cut back by 4 bases and J by 4 bases. From germline, CDR1 is MGHRA and CDR2 YSYEKL. The CDR3 totals 16 residues.

This clonotype was seen a few times. The rearrangement uses TRBV20-1 and TRBJ1-2, with D perhaps TRBD1 (5 bases). Trimming removed 2 bases at V and 2 bases at J, with 9 bases between. The CDR3 extends over 13 amino acids. In germline, CDR1 is DFQATT, CDR2 SNEGSKA (reference sequence). The CDR3, as DNA: TGCAGTGCTAGAACAGGCCAGAACTATGGCTACACCTTC. Protein: CSARTGQNYGYTF.

V gene TRBV6-6 combines with J gene TRBJ2-3, with TRBD1 matching 8 bases. Trimming removed 5 bases from V and 4 bases from J; junction bases left unmatched: 5. The germline gives CDR1 MNHNY, CDR2 SVGAGI (reference sequence). The CDR3 sequence is 14 residues long. As DNA, the CDR3 is TGTGCCAGCAGTCGACAGGGGAGCCCAGATACGCAGTATTTT. Translated, it gives CASSRQGSPDTQYF.

The chain carries TRBV11-2 and TRBJ2-7, with TRBD2 matching over 10 bases. The CDR3 sequence is 18 residues long. Trimming took 2 bases from V and 3 from J; bases not matched to a gene: 13. Germline V gene sequence: CDR1 SGHAT, CDR2 FQNNGV. The CDR3: CASSLSISGTSAHYEQYF. Written as DNA, the CDR3 is TGTGCCAGCAGCTTATCAATTTCCGGGACTAGCGCCCACTACGAGCAGTACTTC.

This clonotype was seen a handful of times. This rearrangement joins TRBV4-1 to TRBJ1-5; unclear D gene. Germline CDR1 is MGHRA and CDR2 is YSYEKL. Trimming removed 3 bases from V and 4 bases from J, with 13 bases in between. The CDR3 extends over 15 amino acids. The CDR3 DNA reads as TGCGCCAGCAGCCATTTAGGGTTGGGGAATCAGCCCCAGCATTTT. Amino acid sequence: CASSHLGLGNQPQHF.

The chain combines TRBV7-3 with TRBJ2-2, with D maybe TRBD1 (6 bases). The CDR3 covers 14 residues. CDR1 SGHTA and CDR2 FQGTGA come from the germline V gene. V dropped 5 bases and J dropped 5 bases, with 12 bases sitting between them. CDR3 protein: CASSPARGTGELFF. The CDR3 DNA follows: TGTGCCAGCAGCCCGGCCAGGGGAACCGGGGAGCTGTTTTTT.